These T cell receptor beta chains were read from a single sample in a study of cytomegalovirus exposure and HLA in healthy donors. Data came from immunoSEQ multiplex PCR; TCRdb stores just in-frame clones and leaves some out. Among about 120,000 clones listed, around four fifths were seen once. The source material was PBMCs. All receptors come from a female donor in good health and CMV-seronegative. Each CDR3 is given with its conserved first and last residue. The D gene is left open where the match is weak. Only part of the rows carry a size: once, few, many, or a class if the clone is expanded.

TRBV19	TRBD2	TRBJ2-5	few	TGTGCCAGGGAGGGGCGGGAGAAAGAGACCCAGTACTTC	CAREGREKETQYF
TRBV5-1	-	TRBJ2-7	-	TGCGCCAGCAGCTTAGGGGCAGCAGACTCCTACGAGCAGTACTTC	CASSLGAADSYEQYF
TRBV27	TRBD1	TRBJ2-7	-	TGTGCCAGCAGTTCCCGGGACAGGGCTTCCTACGAGCAGTACTTC	CASSSRDRASYEQYF
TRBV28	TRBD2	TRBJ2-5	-	TGTGCCAGCAGTCTAGCGGGAGGAGAGACCCAGTACTTC	CASSLAGGETQYF
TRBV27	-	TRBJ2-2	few	TGTGCCAGCAGTACTGGGGACAAAACGAACACCGGGGAGCTGTTTTTT	CASSTGDKTNTGELFF
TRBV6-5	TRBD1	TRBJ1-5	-	TGTGCCAGCAGTTACTCCTTCCCAGGGGGCGGTCAGCCCCAGCATTTT	CASSYSFPGGGQPQHF
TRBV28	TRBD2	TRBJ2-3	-	TGTGCCAGCACGGGAGGGCCGTCTGATACGCAGTATTTT	CASTGGPSDTQYF
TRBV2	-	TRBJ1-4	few	TGTGCCAGGAAGACCCCGGCGGGCGAAAAACTGTTTTTT	CARKTPAGEKLFF
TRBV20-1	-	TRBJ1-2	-	TGCAGTGCTAGGGTAGCCTATGGCTACACCTTC	CSARVAYGYTF
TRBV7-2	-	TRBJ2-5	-	TGTGCCAGCAGCGAAAACGGGGAGACCCAGTACTTC	CASSENGETQYF
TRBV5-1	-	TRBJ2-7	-	TGCGCCAGCAGACCCGCGCCGGGACACGAATCCTACGAGCAGTACTTC	CASRPAPGHESYEQYF
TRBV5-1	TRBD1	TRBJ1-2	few	TGCGCCAGCAGCTTGCTCGGACAGGGTGATTCCGGCTACACCTTC	CASSLLGQGDSGYTF
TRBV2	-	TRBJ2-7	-	TGTGCCAGCAGTGAACGCGGGATCCACGAGCAGTACTTC	CASSERGIHEQYF
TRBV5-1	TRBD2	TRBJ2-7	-	TGCGCCAGCAGCTTAACTAGCGGGACCCACGAGCAGTACTTC	CASSLTSGTHEQYF
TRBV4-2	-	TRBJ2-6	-	TGTGCCAGCAGCCAAGACTGGAGCTCTGGGGCCAACGTCCTGACTTTC	CASSQDWSSGANVLTF
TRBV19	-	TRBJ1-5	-	TGTGCCAGTAGTCCCCGGGGGGGGCCCCAGCATTTT	CASSPRGGPQHF
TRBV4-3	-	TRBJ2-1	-	TGCGCCAGCAGCCAACAGGGGACAACCAACAATGAGCAGTTCTTC	CASSQQGTTNNEQFF